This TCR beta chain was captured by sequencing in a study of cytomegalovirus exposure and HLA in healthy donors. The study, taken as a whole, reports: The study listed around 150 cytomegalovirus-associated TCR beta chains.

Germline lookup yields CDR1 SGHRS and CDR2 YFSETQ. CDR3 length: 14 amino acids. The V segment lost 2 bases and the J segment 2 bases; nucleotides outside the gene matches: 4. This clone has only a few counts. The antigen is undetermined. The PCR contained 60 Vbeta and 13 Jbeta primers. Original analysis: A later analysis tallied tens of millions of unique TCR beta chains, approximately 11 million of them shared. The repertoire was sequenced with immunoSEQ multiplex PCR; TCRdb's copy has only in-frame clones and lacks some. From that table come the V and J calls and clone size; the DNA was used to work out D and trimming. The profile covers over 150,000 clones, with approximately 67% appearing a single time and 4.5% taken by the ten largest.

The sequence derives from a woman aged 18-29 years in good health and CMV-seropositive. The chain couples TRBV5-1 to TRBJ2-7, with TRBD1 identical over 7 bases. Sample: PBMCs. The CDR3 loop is CASSFDGTAYEQYF. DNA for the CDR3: TGCGCCAGCAGCTTTGATGGGACAGCCTACGAGCAGTACTTC.